The 24 T cell receptor beta chains listed next were all sequenced from one sample in a study of cytomegalovirus exposure and HLA in healthy donors. Primers: 60 Vbeta forward and 13 Jbeta reverse. The data were produced by immunoSEQ multiplex PCR, yet TCRdb's version contains in-frame clones alone and is incomplete. This sample has 200,000 to 250,000 clones, with 65% to 85% found just once. The material sequenced was PBMCs. The receptor source for this set is a woman aged 25-40 years in good health and CMV-seronegative.

This clone is classed as medium-sized. CDR3: CASSPTDRDGTGELFF. The CDR3 region has the DNA TGTGCCAGCAGTCCGACGGACAGGGACGGCACCGGGGAGCTGTTTTTT. The chain carries TRBV27 and TRBJ2-2; 8 nucleotides match TRBD1. The CDR3 sequence is 16 residues long. Trimming removed 5 bases from V and 4 bases from J; junction bases left unmatched: 9. The germline V gene has CDR1 MNHEY and CDR2 SMNVEV (reference sequence).

The chain joins TRBV5-1 to TRBJ2-3; 7 bases align to TRBD1. CDR3 length: 16 amino acids. With V trimmed by 5 bases and J by 8 bases, 17 bases remained unmatched. The germline V gene has CDR1 SGHRS and CDR2 YFSETQ. CDR3 region: CASRRSLGGMIGTQYF. CDR3 DNA sequence: TGCGCCAGCAGGAGATCCTTAGGGGGCATGATAGGTACGCAGTATTTT.

The chain joins TRBV5-4 to TRBJ2-1; 12 bases are shared with TRBD2. CDR1 SGHNT and CDR2 YYREEE come from the germline V gene (reference sequence). CDR3 size: 14 residues. The junction had 6 bases not matched to a gene; V was cut back by 5 bases and J by 9 bases. The CDR3 spells CASSNGLAGLEQFF. CDR3 DNA: TGTGCCAGCAGTAACGGACTAGCGGGACTTGAGCAGTTCTTC.

The V gene is TRBV2, the J gene TRBJ1-5; 7 nucleotides match TRBD1. The CDR3 has 15 amino acids. The junction had 12 bases not matched to a gene; V was cut back by 7 bases and J by 6 bases. CDR1 SNHLY and CDR2 FYNNEI come from the germline V gene. As DNA, the CDR3 is TGTGCCAGCAATTCGTTGACAGGGAGCGGTCAGCCCCAGCATTTT. The encoded protein is CASNSLTGSGQPQHF. The full variable domain, rest sourced from reference TRBV2 and TRBJ1-5, is EPEVTQTPSHQVTQMGQEVILRCVPISNHLYFYWYRQILGQKVEFLVSFYNNEISEKSEIFDDQFSVERPDGSNFTLKIRSTKLEDSAMYFCASNSLTGSGQPQHFGDGTRLSIL.

This sequence joins TRBV28 and TRBJ2-1; possible D gene TRBD2, 6 bases. V lost 3 bases to trimming and J lost 0 bases, with 12 bases between them. The CDR3 runs 16 residues. Germline loops: CDR1 MDHEN, CDR2 SYDVKM. This chain's CDR3 is CASSFGGIGSYNEQFF. The CDR3, as DNA: TGTGCCAGCAGTTTTGGGGGGATTGGCTCCTACAATGAGCAGTTCTTC.

The V and J genes are TRBV5-4 and TRBJ1-5, with 7 positions matching TRBD1. CDR1 is SGHNT and CDR2 is YYREEE in the germline V gene (reference sequence). Trimming cost V 6 bases and J 6 bases; bases outside gene matches: 9. The CDR3 has 14 amino acids. CDR3 coding DNA: TGTGCCAGCACAATCGGACAGGCCGGTCAGCCCCAGCATTTT. Translated, it gives CASTIGQAGQPQHF.

The chain employs TRBV2 and TRBJ2-1; a weak D match, TRBD1 (5 bases). The CDR3 totals 12 residues. Trimming removed 3 bases at V and 5 bases at J, with 5 bases between. The germline CDR1 and CDR2 sequences are SNHLY and FYNNEI. CDR3 nucleotides: TGTGCCAGCAGTGACAGGGACAATGAGCAGTTCTTC. Translating it yields CASSDRDNEQFF.

This clone has just a few counts. The J gene is TRBJ1-1, the V gene TRBV20-1, with 7 positions matching TRBD1. There are 10 residues in the CDR3. The trim removed 6 bases at V and 14 bases at J, leaving 9 bases unmatched. Germline assignment: CDR1 DFQATT and CDR2 SNEGSKA (reference sequence). As DNA, the CDR3 is TGCAGTGCGGAGGACAGGCTTATCTTCTTT. Its protein is CSAEDRLIFF.

The CDR3 spells CASSAGNGQETQYF. CDR3 bases: TGTGCCAGCAGTGCAGGGAACGGACAAGAGACCCAGTACTTC. V and J are TRBV6-1 and TRBJ2-5; maybe TRBD1 (5 bases). V lost 4 bases and J lost 2, with 11 bases in between. There are 14 residues in the CDR3. Per germline, CDR1 MNHNS and CDR2 SASEGT.

The sample holds one count of this clone. This chain links TRBV7-2 with TRBJ1-2; TRBD1 matches at 7 bases. V was clipped by 1 base and J by 3 bases; unmatched bases: 5. Germline V gene lookup returns CDR1 SGHTA and CDR2 FQGNSA. The CDR3 is 15 residues long. Here the CDR3 DNA reads TGTGCCAGCAGCTTAGTAGCAACAGGGGACTATGGCTACACCTTC. The encoded protein is CASSLVATGDYGYTF.

CDR3 sequence reads: CASSPGLDRLNEQFF. The CDR3 bases are TGTGCCAGCAGCCCCGGACTAGACCGACTGAATGAGCAGTTCTTC. The chain carries TRBV7-9 and TRBJ2-1, with 7 bases lining up with TRBD2. Germline V gives CDR1 SEHNR, CDR2 FQNEAQ (reference sequence). This CDR3 is 15 amino acids long. V lost 5 bases and J lost 7; bases outside the gene matches: 11.

This clone was seen once. The chain joins TRBV6-4 to TRBJ2-1; tentatively, D is TRBD1 (5 bases). This CDR3 region has 13 residues. Trimming shortened V by 2 bases and J by 5 bases, and 7 bases separated the two germline ends. Germline V gene lookup returns CDR1 MRHNA and CDR2 SNTAGT. CDR3 sequence: CASSDRGNNEQFF. The CDR3 region has the DNA TGTGCCAGCAGTGACAGGGGTAACAATGAGCAGTTCTTC.

This clone was recorded only once. This rearrangement joins TRBV19 to TRBJ1-2; maybe TRBD1 (5 bases). Looked up from germline, CDR1 is LNHDA and CDR2 is SQIVND (reference sequence). Trimming pared 7 bases from V and 6 bases from J, leaving 18 bases between. This CDR3 comprises 14 residues. The CDR3 loop is CASTDETNRNGYTF. DNA for the CDR3: TGTGCCAGTACGGATGAGACAAACAGGAATGGCTACACCTTC. Looking up the rest from reference TRBV19 and TRBJ1-2 gives the full variable domain: DGGITQSPKYLFRKEGQNVTLSCEQNLNHDAMYWYRQDPGQGLRLIYYSQIVNDFQKGDIAEGYSVSREKKESFPLTVTSAQKNPTAFYLCASTDETNRNGYTFGSGTRLTVV.

The V and J genes are TRBV6-5 and TRBJ1-5, with unresolved D. Trimming shortened V by 6 bases and J by 1 base, and 10 bases separated the two germline ends. The germline V gene encodes CDR1 MNHEY and CDR2 SVGAGI. The CDR3 runs 14 residues. The DNA for the CDR3 is TGTGCCAGCAGAGCCGACATCAGCAATCAGCCCCAGCATTTT. Amino acid sequence: CASRADISNQPQHF.

CDR3 nucleotide sequence: TGTGCCAGTAGGCCCTCAGGGACTGGGGCCAACGTCCTGACTTTC. Amino acids: CASRPSGTGANVLTF. J is TRBJ2-6 and V is TRBV19, with a weak D call TRBD1 (5 bases). This CDR3 comprises 15 residues. Germline V CDR1 and CDR2: LNHDA, SQIVND (reference sequence). V was clipped by 6 bases and J by 2 bases, with 11 bases between them.

The chain is built from TRBV27 and TRBJ1-2, with TRBD1 identical over 8 bases. Germline V gene data show CDR1 as MNHEY and CDR2 as SMNVEV (reference sequence). CDR3 length: 16 amino acids. J was trimmed by 3 bases and V by 4 bases; bases with no gene match: 10. The CDR3 coding sequence is TGTGCCAGCAGTTCCAGCCGGACAGGGAGGGACTATGGCTACACCTTC. It is translated as CASSSSRTGRDYGYTF.

The chain joins TRBV7-3 to TRBJ2-7; 7 bases agree with TRBD1. This CDR3 is built from 13 residues. CDR1 is SGHTA and CDR2 is FQGTGA in the germline V gene. Losses at the gene ends were 5 bases for V and 4 bases for J; bases not matched to a gene: 5. The CDR3 sequence: CASSIGQDYEQYF. The CDR3 nucleotides read TGTGCCAGCAGCATAGGACAGGATTACGAGCAGTACTTC.

V and J are TRBV2 and TRBJ2-4, with D uncertain. V gave up 3 bases and J gave up 0 bases, with 9 bases separating them. Germline assignment: CDR1 SNHLY and CDR2 FYNNEI. The CDR3 spans 15 residues. CDR3 DNA: TGTGCCAGCAGTGATTTGGGCCTAGCCAAAAACATTCAGTACTTC. It specifies CASSDLGLAKNIQYF.

The chain carries TRBV2 and TRBJ2-1; possible D gene TRBD2, 5 bases. Germline V gene lookup returns CDR1 SNHLY and CDR2 FYNNEI. V was trimmed by 10 bases and J by 1 base, leaving 17 bases between them. The CDR3 is made up of 15 amino acids. CDR3 region: CATLGSGLSYNEQFF. Written as DNA, the CDR3 is TGTGCCACCTTGGGGTCGGGATTGTCCTACAATGAGCAGTTCTTC.

This clone was recorded a few times. The chain couples TRBV18 to TRBJ2-6; D gene uncertain. Germline-derived CDR1 and CDR2 are KGHSH and LQKENI. V gave up 6 bases and J gave up 0 bases, with 6 bases separating them. The CDR3 runs to 14 residues. CDR3 sequence (DNA): TGTGCCAGCTCCTCTAGCTCTGGGGCCAACGTCCTGACTTTC. Its translation is CASSSSSGANVLTF.

V gene TRBV6-6 combines with J gene TRBJ2-3, with a possible D match to TRBD2 (5 bases). The CDR3 totals 14 residues. V gave up 6 bases and J gave up 5 bases, with 15 bases separating them. In germline, CDR1 is MNHNY, CDR2 SVGAGI (reference sequence). The DNA of the CDR3 is TGTGCCAGCAGCCCCACTAGGACTGGAGATACGCAGTATTTT. Residues: CASSPTRTGDTQYF.

The chain links TRBV27 to TRBJ1-1; tentative D call: TRBD1 (5 bases). V was cut by 6 bases and J by 6 bases, with 23 bases left in between. The V gene's germline CDR1 is MNHEY and CDR2 SMNVEV (reference sequence). This CDR3 has 16 residues. CDR3 loop: CASSPGAGGDVAEAFF. The CDR3 nucleotides read TGTGCCAGCAGCCCCGGGGCTGGAGGGGATGTCGCTGAAGCTTTCTTT.

CDR3 sequence reads: CASSPAGHNTEAFF. The CDR3 DNA reads TGTGCCAGCAGCCCTGCAGGGCACAACACTGAAGCTTTCTTT. The V gene is TRBV2, the J gene TRBJ1-1, with D perhaps TRBD1 (5 bases). This CDR3 is 14 amino acids long. Trimming removed 6 bases at V and 2 bases at J, with 13 bases between. Per the germline V gene, CDR1 is SNHLY and CDR2 is FYNNEI. The full variable domain, rest sourced from reference TRBV2 and TRBJ1-1, is EPEVTQTPSHQVTQMGQEVILRCVPISNHLYFYWYRQILGQKVEFLVSFYNNEISEKSEIFDDQFSVERPDGSNFTLKIRSTKLEDSAMYFCASSPAGHNTEAFFGQGTRLTVV.

This clone was recorded only once. This chain uses TRBV28 with TRBJ2-7, with TRBD1 matching over 7 bases. With V trimmed by 6 bases and J by 1 base, 3 bases remained unmatched. In germline, CDR1 is MDHEN, CDR2 SYDVKM. The CDR3 is made up of 13 amino acids. CDR3 nucleotides: TGTGCCAGCAGACAGGGGATATCCTACGAGCAGTACTTC. Residues: CASRQGISYEQYF.